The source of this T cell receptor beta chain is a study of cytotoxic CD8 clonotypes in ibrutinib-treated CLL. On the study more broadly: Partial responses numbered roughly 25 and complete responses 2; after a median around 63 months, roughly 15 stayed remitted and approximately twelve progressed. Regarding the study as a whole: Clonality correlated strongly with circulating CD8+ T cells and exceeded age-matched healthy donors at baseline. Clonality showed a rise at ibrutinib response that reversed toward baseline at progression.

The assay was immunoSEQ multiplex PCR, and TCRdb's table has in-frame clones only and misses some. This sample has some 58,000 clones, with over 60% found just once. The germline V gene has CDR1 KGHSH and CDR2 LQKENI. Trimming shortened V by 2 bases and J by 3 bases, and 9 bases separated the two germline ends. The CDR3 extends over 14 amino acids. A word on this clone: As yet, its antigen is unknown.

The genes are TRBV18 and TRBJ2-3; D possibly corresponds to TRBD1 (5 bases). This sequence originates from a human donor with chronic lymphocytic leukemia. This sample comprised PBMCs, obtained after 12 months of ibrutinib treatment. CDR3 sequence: CASSPLGATDTQYF. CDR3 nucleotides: TGTGCCAGCTCACCATTAGGGGCTACAGATACGCAGTATTTT. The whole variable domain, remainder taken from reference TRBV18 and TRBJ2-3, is NAGVMQNPRHLVRRRGQEARLRCSPMKGHSHVYWYRQLPEEGLKFMVYLQKENIIDESGMPKERFSAEFPKEGPSILRIQQVVRGDSAAYFCASSPLGATDTQYFGPGTRLTVL.